This T cell receptor (beta chain) appears in the sequencing data of a study of T cells in Graves' hyperthyroidism and ophthalmopathy. The CDR3 covers 13 residues. Trimming shortened V by 4 bases and J by 5 bases, and 12 bases separated the two germline ends. Uncontrolled infection, other autoimmune disease, pregnancy or lactation barred patients from enrollment. Amplification of TCR beta CDR3 regions was performed using RNA transcripts as template. RT-PCR in the first round (using the HTBI primer set) targeted the TCR CDR3. MiXCR, run by TCRdb on the multiplex PCR reads, gives a single entry per CDR3 protein. The table records hundreds of thousands of distinct CDR3 sequences, approximately 14% of them present only once. This clonotype was counted many times.

Sequencing was performed on blood. The rearrangement uses TRBV12-3 or TRBV12-4 and TRBJ2-7, with no clear D. The clonotype comes from a woman aged 40 to 50 with Graves' ophthalmopathy. CDR3 bases: TGTGCCAGCAGTTGGTCAGGTACCCACGAGCAGTACTTC. Translated, it gives CASSWSGTHEQYF.